Listed below are T cell receptor beta chains from one sample, sequenced in a study of shared clonotypes between healthy human individuals. TCRdb's table, derived via immunoSEQ multiplex PCR, lists solely in-frame clones and lacks some. The table lists around 500,000 clones, roughly 80% of them singletons. The source material was PBMCs. The receptors originated from a woman in her 40s in good health. Some clones in this sample may be carry-over from other donors' samples. Each CDR3 is given with its conserved first and last residue. Fields, in order: D gene, J gene, V gene, clone size, CDR3 DNA, CDR3 protein. The D gene is left open where the match is weak. Only some rows state a clone size, as once, few, many or a class for expanded clones.

>-|TRBJ1-2|TRBV2|few
TGTGCCAGCAGCCAGGGACGGCGTTCCCCTTATGGCTACACCTTC
CASSQGRRSPYGYTF
>-|TRBJ2-1|TRBV7-3|-
TGTGCCAGCAGCTTAGGTGGGGGGATCCCGGGGAATGAGCAGTTCTTC
CASSLGGGIPGNEQFF
>-|TRBJ2-2|TRBV5-4|-
TGTGCCAGCAGCTATGGGGGAGCGGACACCGGGGAGCTGTTTTTT
CASSYGGADTGELFF
>-|TRBJ2-3|TRBV18|-
TGTGCCAGCTCACCCGCGCGAGGTCAGGGTAGCACAGATACGCAGTATTTT
CASSPARGQGSTDTQYF
>TRBD1|TRBJ1-1|TRBV6-6|-
TGTGCCAGCAGTTACGGGACAGGCGTGTATACTGAAGCTTTCTTT
CASSYGTGVYTEAFF
>TRBD2|TRBJ2-7|TRBV11-3|-
TGTGCCAGCAGCTTAGGGCCTAGCGGATACGAGCAGTACTTC
CASSLGPSGYEQYF
>TRBD2|TRBJ2-1|TRBV9|few
TGTGCCAGCAGCGCAGGGAGGGCCTCGAACAATGAGCAGTTCTTC
CASSAGRASNNEQFF
>-|TRBJ1-4|TRBV14|-
TGTGCCAGCCGCCCGGGAACTAATGAAAAACTGTTTTTT
CASRPGTNEKLFF
>TRBD1|TRBJ1-1|TRBV30|-
TGTGCCTGGACGGGACAGACGAACACTGAAGCTTTCTTT
CAWTGQTNTEAFF
>-|TRBJ2-2|TRBV5-8|-
TGTGCCAGCAGCCGACCGGTGTACGGCGGGGAGCTGTTTTTT
CASSRPVYGGELFF
>-|TRBJ1-2|TRBV29-1|once
TGCAGCGTTGAGTCTGGGAGCCGCTATGGCTACACCTTC
CSVESGSRYGYTF
>-|TRBJ2-7|TRBV19|-
TGTGCCAGTAGTCTATTACCGGGACCTTCTTCATCCGAGCAGTACTTC
CASSLLPGPSSSEQYF
>TRBD1|TRBJ2-7|TRBV5-6|few
TGTGCCAGCAGCAGCCTCGGACAGGACTACGAGCAGTACTTC
CASSSLGQDYEQYF
>-|TRBJ2-3|TRBV10-2|-
TGCGCCAGCAGACAGGAGGGGTGGGGGACAGATACGCAGTATTTT
CASRQEGWGTDTQYF
>-|TRBJ1-2|TRBV19|-
TGTGCCAGTAGTACCCACGACAGGCCCCACCTTTATGGCTACACCTTC
CASSTHDRPHLYGYTF
>-|TRBJ1-2|TRBV28|-
TGTGCCAGCAGGACAGGAGGTCGACGGTTCTATGGCTACACCTTC
CASRTGGRRFYGYTF
>TRBD2|TRBJ2-1|TRBV29-1|-
TGCAGCGTTGGCCCTAGCGGGAGTGATGAGCAGTTCTTC
CSVGPSGSDEQFF
>TRBD2|TRBJ2-1|TRBV9|-
TGTGCCAGCAGCGTAAGCGGGAGGCCGTCCGGCGAGCAGTTCTTC
CASSVSGRPSGEQFF
>TRBD1|TRBJ1-2|TRBV30|few
TGTGCCTGGACCACCGGGACAGGGAGCGACTATGGCTACACCTTC
CAWTTGTGSDYGYTF
>-|TRBJ2-4|TRBV9|-
TGTGCCAGCAGCTCTATCAGGGACGGGGCGGCGGTTCAGTACTTC
CASSSIRDGAAVQYF
>-|TRBJ2-7|TRBV7-6|few
TGTGCCAGCAGCTTAAGCTCCCGGGCGGTCTCCTACGAGCAGTACTTC
CASSLSSRAVSYEQYF
>-|TRBJ1-2|TRBV30|-
TGTGCCTGGGGACGACTTAACTATGGCTACACCTTC
CAWGRLNYGYTF
>-|TRBJ1-1|TRBV6-1|-
TGTGCCAGCAGTGAAAGAGGGACCCAGAACACTGAAGCTTTCTTT
CASSERGTQNTEAFF
>-|TRBJ1-4|TRBV19|-
TGTGCCAGTAGTATCGGTTGGCGGAGTAATGAAAAACTGTTTTTT
CASSIGWRSNEKLFF
>TRBD1|TRBJ2-3|TRBV28|few
TGTGCCAGCAGTGCCGGGACAGGGGGCCTAATCAAGGATACGCAGTATTTT
CASSAGTGGLIKDTQYF
>-|TRBJ1-3|TRBV6-5|-
TGTGCCAGCAGTCCGGGACACTCTGGAAACACCATATATTTT
CASSPGHSGNTIYF
>-|TRBJ2-1|TRBV28|-
TGTGCCAGCACCGAGACGAGTATCGCCAGGAGTGTGGCGGGGCAGTTCTTC
CASTETSIARSVAGQFF
>TRBD1|TRBJ1-2|TRBV18|once
TGTGCCAGCTCACCACCGGGAGGGGGCGACCGTGGAGGCTACACCTTC
CASSPPGGGDRGGYTF
>-|TRBJ2-2|TRBV5-1|-
TGCGCCAGCAGCACTACCGGCGGCGCGAACACCGGGGAGCTGTTTTTT
CASSTTGGANTGELFF
>TRBD1|TRBJ1-1|TRBV28|-
TGTGCCAGCACGACAGGGGTAGGGACTGAAGCTTTCTTT
CASTTGVGTEAFF
>-|TRBJ2-1|TRBV15|many
TGTGCCACCAGCACTCAGGGGGAGGCTGAGCAGTTCTTC
CATSTQGEAEQFF
>-|TRBJ1-1|TRBV30|-
TGTGCCTGGGGAAGAGGAGGGGAAGGCACTGAAGCTTTCTTT
CAWGRGGEGTEAFF
>-|TRBJ2-7|TRBV27|-
TGTGCCAGCCGGATTGGGACGGGAAGCTCCTACGAGCAGTACTTC
CASRIGTGSSYEQYF
>-|TRBJ2-3|TRBV29-1|-
TGCAGCGCAGTACCGGGACGGAGCACAGATACGCAGTATTTT
CSAVPGRSTDTQYF
>-|TRBJ1-1|TRBV6-1|-
TGTGCCATCAGTGAATATAGGAACACTGAAGCTTTCTTT
CAISEYRNTEAFF
>-|TRBJ1-2|TRBV15|-
TGTGCCACCAGCAGAGGGGCGGGGGGCCGGTATGGCTACACCTTC
CATSRGAGGRYGYTF
>TRBD1|TRBJ1-4|TRBV7-8|-
TGTGCCAGCAGCTCAAACCCCGGGAGACAGGGAAGTGAAAAACTGTTTTTT
CASSSNPGRQGSEKLFF
>-|TRBJ2-7|TRBV6-5|-
TGTGCCAGCGGGACTCATGTGTACGAGCAGTACTTC
CASGTHVYEQYF
>TRBD1|TRBJ1-5|TRBV29-1|-
TGCAGCGTCTCCAAGGACAGGGTAGAGCCCCAGCATTTT
CSVSKDRVEPQHF
>TRBD2|TRBJ2-5|TRBV11-2|-
TGTGCCAGCAGCCAAGGAACTAGCGGGGGGACCCAAGAGACCCAGTACTTC
CASSQGTSGGTQETQYF
>TRBD1|TRBJ2-5|TRBV4-2|many
TGTGCCAGCAGCCAATCCCGACAGGGTGGGGAGACCCAGTACTTC
CASSQSRQGGETQYF
>-|TRBJ1-5|TRBV4-1|-
TGCGCCAGCAGCCTAACAGGGAAGAGCAATCAGCCCCAGCATTTT
CASSLTGKSNQPQHF
>TRBD1|TRBJ2-7|TRBV6-1|-
TGTGCCAGCAGTGATATGGGAGCGGGGACAGGGGAGCAGTACTTC
CASSDMGAGTGEQYF
>TRBD1|TRBJ2-7|TRBV7-9|-
TGTGCCAGCAGCCCAAGGACAGGGGGCTATTACGAGCAGTACTTC
CASSPRTGGYYEQYF
>-|TRBJ2-1|TRBV4-3|-
TGCGCCAGCAGCCAAGAGCGGTCACTTCCCCCGTTCCAGTGGGATGAGCAGTTCTTC
CASSQERSLPPFQWDEQFF
>-|TRBJ2-7|TRBV28|-
TGTGCCAGCAGTCCCCCGGGTGAAGGGCGGCAGTACTTC
CASSPPGEGRQYF
>-|TRBJ2-2|TRBV7-7|-
TGTGCCAGCAGCCCCTCAGGGGTCAGGGAGCTGTTTTTT
CASSPSGVRELFF
>TRBD2|TRBJ2-3|TRBV10-3|-
TGTGCCATCAGTGAGACGGCGGGGGGGGCAGATACGCAGTATTTT
CAISETAGGADTQYF
>-|TRBJ1-1|TRBV5-1|-
TGCGCCAGCAGCTTGCAGGGCATGAACACTGAAGCTTTCTTT
CASSLQGMNTEAFF
>TRBD1|TRBJ1-5|TRBV19|-
TGTGCCAGTAGTAATGACAGGGGGCCTGATCAGCCCCAGCATTTT
CASSNDRGPDQPQHF
>TRBD2|TRBJ2-7|TRBV6-1|-
TGTGCCAGCAAGGGACTAGCGGTAGGCGGGCAGTACTTC
CASKGLAVGGQYF
>TRBD1|TRBJ2-5|TRBV28|-
TGTGCCAGCAGTTCCGGGACAGGGTTTACAGAGACCCAGTACTTC
CASSSGTGFTETQYF
>TRBD1|TRBJ1-5|TRBV9|few
TGTGCCAGCAGCCTAGACAGGGACGGTCAGCCCCAGCATTTT
CASSLDRDGQPQHF
>TRBD1|TRBJ2-1|TRBV18|-
TGTGCCAGCTCACGACTCCCCGGGACAGATCCTTACAATGAGCAGTTCTTC
CASSRLPGTDPYNEQFF
>-|TRBJ2-1|TRBV11-2|-
TGTGCCAGCAGCAGAGGACTCCTGGCCTACAATGAGCAGTTCTTC
CASSRGLLAYNEQFF
>-|TRBJ2-1|TRBV27|-
TGTGCCAGCAGTCCACGCCCGGCGGGATACTACAATGAGCAGTTCTTC
CASSPRPAGYYNEQFF
>-|TRBJ2-5|TRBV6-1|-
TGTGCCAGCAGTGAAGGGGGCAGCCTGGGGATGGAGACCCAGTACTTC
CASSEGGSLGMETQYF
>-|TRBJ1-3|TRBV2|-
TGTGCCAGTAACAGGGACCAGGAAGGCACCATATATTTT
CASNRDQEGTIYF